The 10 T cell receptor beta chains below all came from one sample that was sequenced in a study of blood T cell repertoires in COVID-19. Sequenced by immunoSEQ multiplex PCR; TCRdb stores in-frame clones only, minus some. The sample shows around 30,000 clones, 85% to 90% of them seen only once. The sample taken for sequencing was peripheral blood. The receptor source for this set is a man in his 60s with acute or convalescent COVID-19.

This chain joins TRBV6-5 and TRBJ2-7, with 7 positions matching TRBD1. CDR1 MNHEY and CDR2 SVGAGI come from the germline V gene. The CDR3 runs 14 residues. V shed 2 bases and J 6 bases; nucleotides not matched to a gene: 7. The CDR3 coding sequence is TGTGCCAGCAGTTACAGACAGGGTTCGAGCGAGCAGTACTTC. Protein sequence: CASSYRQGSSEQYF.

This clone turned up a few times. This chain connects TRBV29-1 to TRBJ2-7; 7 bases are shared with TRBD1. Germline V gene data show CDR1 as SQVTM and CDR2 as ANQGSEA. The CDR3 loop spans 12 amino acids. V dropped 0 bases and J dropped 8; count of bases not matched to a gene: 4. The CDR3 sequence is CSVEDLQGKQYF. The DNA of the CDR3 is TGCAGCGTTGAAGACCTACAGGGGAAGCAGTACTTC.

The chain uses TRBV30 and TRBJ2-1; 10 nucleotides match TRBD2. The V segment lost 5 bases and the J segment 8 bases; nucleotides outside the gene matches: 18. Germline CDR1 reads GTSNPN; CDR2 reads SVGIG (reference sequence). The CDR3 spans 17 residues. CDR3: CAWPPGGERGGQDEQFF. DNA for the CDR3: TGTGCCTGGCCACCCGGGGGGGAGCGGGGGGGCCAAGATGAGCAGTTCTTC.

The CDR3, as DNA: TGTGCCACCAGTGATACTCTAGGGCCCCAGCATTTT. This gives the protein CATSDTLGPQHF. The chain is built from TRBV24-1 and TRBJ1-5, with no clear D. The CDR3 is made up of 12 amino acids. The germline gives CDR1 KGHDR, CDR2 SFDVKD. V was pared by 3 bases and J by 9 bases, with 8 bases between.

In DNA form, the CDR3 reads TGTGCCAGCAGCTTAGGAGGAGCTAATCAGCCCCAGCATTTT. Its protein product is CASSLGGANQPQHF. The chain has TRBV7-2 and TRBJ1-5; D remains ambiguous. The CDR3 sequence is 14 residues long. CDR1 SGHTA and CDR2 FQGNSA come from the germline V gene. Trimming removed 1 base from V and 4 bases from J, with 8 bases in between.

This chain joins TRBV2 and TRBJ2-7; 13 bases line up with TRBD2. The trim removed 7 bases at V and 0 bases at J, leaving 3 bases unmatched. The CDR3 length is 15 residues. Germline CDR1 and CDR2: SNHLY and FYNNEI. The CDR3 coding sequence is TGTGCCAGCAAGGGACTAGCGGGAAGCTCCTACGAGCAGTACTTC. Translation gives CASKGLAGSSYEQYF.

This chain uses TRBV19 with TRBJ2-1, with 7 bases lining up with TRBD1. The germline CDR1 and CDR2 sequences are LNHDA and SQIVND (reference sequence). Germline trimming cut 3 bases from V and 7 bases from J; bases unmatched to any gene: 6. The CDR3 sequence is 14 residues long. CDR3 region: CASSIQLQGNEQFF. CDR3 nucleotides: TGTGCCAGTAGTATTCAATTACAGGGGAATGAGCAGTTCTTC. Full variable domain (outside the CDR3, taken from reference TRBV19 and TRBJ2-1): DGGITQSPKYLFRKEGQNVTLSCEQNLNHDAMYWYRQDPGQGLRLIYYSQIVNDFQKGDIAEGYSVSREKKESFPLTVTSAQKNPTAFYLCASSIQLQGNEQFFGPGTRLTVL.

V is TRBV10-2 and J is TRBJ1-2, with 7 bases matching TRBD1. Germline values: CDR1 WSHSY, CDR2 SAAADI. The V gene end was trimmed by 2 bases and the J gene end by 13 bases; junction bases not matched to a gene: 10. This CDR3 is 13 amino acids long. CDR3 sequence reads: CASSEKQGFGFTF. The CDR3 DNA reads as TGCGCCAGCAGTGAGAAACAGGGGTTCGGGTTCACCTTC.

The V call is TRBV7-2, the J call TRBJ1-5; TRBD1 aligns across 9 bases. Germline assignment: CDR1 SGHTA and CDR2 FQGNSA. After removal of 5 bases from V and 0 bases from J, the junction contained 2 bases not matched to a gene. CDR3 length: 15 amino acids. The CDR3 region has the DNA TGTGCCAGCAGCCGGGGACAGGGTAGCAATCAGCCCCAGCATTTT. Protein sequence: CASSRGQGSNQPQHF.

This sequence joins TRBV6-5 and TRBJ2-7; a weak D match, TRBD1 (6 bases). Per the germline V gene, CDR1 is MNHEY and CDR2 is SVGAGI. With 6 bases removed from V and 4 bases from J, the gap between germline ends came to 13 bases. CDR3 length: 13 residues. The CDR3 bases are TGTGCCAGCAGGGACAGTCTTGAGTACGAGCAGTACTTC. Its protein product is CASRDSLEYEQYF.